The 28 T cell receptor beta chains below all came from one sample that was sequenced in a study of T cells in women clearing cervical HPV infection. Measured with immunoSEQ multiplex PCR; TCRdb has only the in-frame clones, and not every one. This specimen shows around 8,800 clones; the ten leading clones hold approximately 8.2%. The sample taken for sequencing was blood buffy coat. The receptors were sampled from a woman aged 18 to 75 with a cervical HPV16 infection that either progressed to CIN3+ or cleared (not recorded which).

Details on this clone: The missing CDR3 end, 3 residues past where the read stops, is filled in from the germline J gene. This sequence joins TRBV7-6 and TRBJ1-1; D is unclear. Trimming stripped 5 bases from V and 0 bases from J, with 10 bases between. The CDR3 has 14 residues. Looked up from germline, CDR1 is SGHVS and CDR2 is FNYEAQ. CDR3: CASSRFELNTEAFF. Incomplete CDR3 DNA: TGTGCCAGCAGCCGGTTTGAGCTGAACACTGAA.

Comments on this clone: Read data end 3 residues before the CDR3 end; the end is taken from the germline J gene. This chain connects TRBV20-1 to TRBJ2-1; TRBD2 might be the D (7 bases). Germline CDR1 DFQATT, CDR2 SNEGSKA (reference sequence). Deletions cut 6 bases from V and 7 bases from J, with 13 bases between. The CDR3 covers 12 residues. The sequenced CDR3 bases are TGCAGTGCCCGAAGGGGGGGGAATGAG. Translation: CSARRGGNE. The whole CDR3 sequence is CSARRGGNEQFF.

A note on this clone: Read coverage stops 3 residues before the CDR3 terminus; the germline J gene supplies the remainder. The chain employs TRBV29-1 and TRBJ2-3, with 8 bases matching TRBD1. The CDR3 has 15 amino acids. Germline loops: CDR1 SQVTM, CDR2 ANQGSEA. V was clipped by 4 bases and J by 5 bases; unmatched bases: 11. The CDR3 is CSVAPRGLEGDTQYF. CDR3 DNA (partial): TGCAGCGTTGCCCCCAGGGGGCTCGAGGGAGATACG.

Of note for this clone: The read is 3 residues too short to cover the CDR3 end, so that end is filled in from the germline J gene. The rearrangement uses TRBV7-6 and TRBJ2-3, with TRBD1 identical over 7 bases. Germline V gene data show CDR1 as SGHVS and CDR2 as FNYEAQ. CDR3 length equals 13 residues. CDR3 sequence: CASSSHRGQPQYF. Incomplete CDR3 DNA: TGTGCCAGCAGCTCACACAGGGGTCAGCCG.

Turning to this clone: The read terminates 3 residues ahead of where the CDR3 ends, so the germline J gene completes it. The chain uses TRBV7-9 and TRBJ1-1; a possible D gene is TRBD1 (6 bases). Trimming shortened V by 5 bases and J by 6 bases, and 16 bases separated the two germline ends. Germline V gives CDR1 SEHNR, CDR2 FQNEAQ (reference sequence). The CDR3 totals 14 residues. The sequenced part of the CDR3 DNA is TGTGCCAGCAGCCCTACAGGGAGTAGGCCTGAA. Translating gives CASSPTGSRPE. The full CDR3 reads CASSPTGSRPEAFF.

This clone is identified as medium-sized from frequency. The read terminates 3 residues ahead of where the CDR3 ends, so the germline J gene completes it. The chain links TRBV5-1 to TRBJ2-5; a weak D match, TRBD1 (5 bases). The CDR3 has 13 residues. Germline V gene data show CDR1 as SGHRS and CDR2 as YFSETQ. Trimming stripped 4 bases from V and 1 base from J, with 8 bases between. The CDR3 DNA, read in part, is TGCGCCAGCAGCCAGGGCGTCCAAGAGACC. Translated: CASSQGVQET. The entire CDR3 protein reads CASSQGVQETQYF.

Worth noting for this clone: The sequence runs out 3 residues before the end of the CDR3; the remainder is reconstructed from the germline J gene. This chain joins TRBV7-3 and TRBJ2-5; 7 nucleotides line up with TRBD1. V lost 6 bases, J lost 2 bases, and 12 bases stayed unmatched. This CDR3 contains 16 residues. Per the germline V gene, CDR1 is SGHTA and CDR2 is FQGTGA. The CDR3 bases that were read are TGTGCCAGCAGTCACCTAGGGGGCGCCGAGCAAGAGACC. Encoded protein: CASSHLGGAEQET. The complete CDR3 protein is CASSHLGGAEQETQYF.

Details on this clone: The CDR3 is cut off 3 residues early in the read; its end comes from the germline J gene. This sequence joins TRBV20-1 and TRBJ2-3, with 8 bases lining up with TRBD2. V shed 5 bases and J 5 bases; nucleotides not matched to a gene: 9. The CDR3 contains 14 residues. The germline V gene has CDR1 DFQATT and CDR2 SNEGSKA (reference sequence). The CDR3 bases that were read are TGCAGTGCTCGATCTAGCGGGCTAGTAGATACG. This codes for CSARSSGLVDT. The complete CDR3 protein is CSARSSGLVDTQYF.

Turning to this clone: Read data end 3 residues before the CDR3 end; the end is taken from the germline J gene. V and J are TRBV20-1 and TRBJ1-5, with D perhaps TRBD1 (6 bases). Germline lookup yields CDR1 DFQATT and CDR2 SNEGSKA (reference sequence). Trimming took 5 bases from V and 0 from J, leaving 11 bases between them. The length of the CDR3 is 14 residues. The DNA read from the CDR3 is TGCAGTGCTCGGGACACCTATAGCAATCAGCCC. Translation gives CSARDTYSNQP. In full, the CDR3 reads CSARDTYSNQPQHF.

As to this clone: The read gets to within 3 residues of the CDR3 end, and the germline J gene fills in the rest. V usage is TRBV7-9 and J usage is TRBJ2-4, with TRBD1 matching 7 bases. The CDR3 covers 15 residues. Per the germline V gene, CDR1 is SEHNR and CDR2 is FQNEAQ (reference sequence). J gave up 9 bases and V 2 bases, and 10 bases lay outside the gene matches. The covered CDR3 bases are TGTGCCAGCAGCTTATCTGACAGGGTCGGAGGCATT. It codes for CASSLSDRVGGI. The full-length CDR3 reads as CASSLSDRVGGIQYF.

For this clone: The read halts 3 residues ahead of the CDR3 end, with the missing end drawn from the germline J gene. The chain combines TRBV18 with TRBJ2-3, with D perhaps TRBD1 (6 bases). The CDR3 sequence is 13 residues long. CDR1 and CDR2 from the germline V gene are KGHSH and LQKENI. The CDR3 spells CASSTGFNQPQYF. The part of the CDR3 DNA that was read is TGTGCCAGCTCGACAGGATTCAATCAGCCG. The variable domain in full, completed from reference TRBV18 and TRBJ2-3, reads NAGVMQNPRHLVRRRGQEARLRCSPMKGHSHVYWYRQLPEEGLKFMVYLQKENIIDESGMPKERFSAEFPKEGPSILRIQQVVRGDSAAYFCASSTGFNQPQYFGPGTRLTVL.

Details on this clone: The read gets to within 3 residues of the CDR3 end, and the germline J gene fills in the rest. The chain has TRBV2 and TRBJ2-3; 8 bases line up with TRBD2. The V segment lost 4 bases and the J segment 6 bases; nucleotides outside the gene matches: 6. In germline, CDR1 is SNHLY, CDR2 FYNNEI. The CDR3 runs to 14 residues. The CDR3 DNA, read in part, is TGTGCCAGCAGTGTTTCGGGGGGGACGGATACG. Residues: CASSVSGGTDT. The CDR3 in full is CASSVSGGTDTQYF.

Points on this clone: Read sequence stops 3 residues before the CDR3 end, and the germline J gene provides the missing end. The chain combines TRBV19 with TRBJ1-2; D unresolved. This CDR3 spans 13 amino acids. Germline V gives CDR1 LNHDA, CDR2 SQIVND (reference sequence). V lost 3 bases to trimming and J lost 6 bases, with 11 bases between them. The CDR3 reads CASSIMRGDGYTF. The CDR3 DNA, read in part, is TGTGCCAGTAGTATTATGCGGGGAGATGGC.

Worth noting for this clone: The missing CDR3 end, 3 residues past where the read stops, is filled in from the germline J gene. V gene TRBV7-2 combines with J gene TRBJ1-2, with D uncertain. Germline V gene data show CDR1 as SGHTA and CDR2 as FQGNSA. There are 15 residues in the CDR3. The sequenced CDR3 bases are TGTGCCAGCAGCTTAGGTAGCAGTAAGCGCTGGGGC. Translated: CASSLGSSKRWG. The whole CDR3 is CASSLGSSKRWGYTF.

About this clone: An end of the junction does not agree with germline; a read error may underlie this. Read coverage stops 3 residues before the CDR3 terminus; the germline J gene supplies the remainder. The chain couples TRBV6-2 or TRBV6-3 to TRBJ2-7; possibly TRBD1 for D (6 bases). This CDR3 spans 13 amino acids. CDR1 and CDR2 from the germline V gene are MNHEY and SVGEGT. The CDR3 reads CPSSPGEAYEQYF. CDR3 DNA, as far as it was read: TGTCCCAGCAGTCCAGGGGAAGCCTACGAG.

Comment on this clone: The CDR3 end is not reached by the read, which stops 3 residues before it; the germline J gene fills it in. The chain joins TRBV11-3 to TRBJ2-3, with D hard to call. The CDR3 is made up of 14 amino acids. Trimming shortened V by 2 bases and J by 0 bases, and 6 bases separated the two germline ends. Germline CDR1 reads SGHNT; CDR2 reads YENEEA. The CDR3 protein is CASSLTASTDTQYF. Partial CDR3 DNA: TGTGCCAGCAGCTTAACTGCTAGCACAGATACG.

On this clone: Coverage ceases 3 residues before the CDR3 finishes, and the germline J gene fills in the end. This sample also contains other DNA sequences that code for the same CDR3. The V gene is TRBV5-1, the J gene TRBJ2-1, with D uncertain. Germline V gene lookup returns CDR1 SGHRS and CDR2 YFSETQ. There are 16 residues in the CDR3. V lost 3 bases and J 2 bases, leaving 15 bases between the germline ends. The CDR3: CASSSARALPYNEQFF. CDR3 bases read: TGCGCCAGCAGCTCCGCTCGCGCGTTACCCTACAATGAG.

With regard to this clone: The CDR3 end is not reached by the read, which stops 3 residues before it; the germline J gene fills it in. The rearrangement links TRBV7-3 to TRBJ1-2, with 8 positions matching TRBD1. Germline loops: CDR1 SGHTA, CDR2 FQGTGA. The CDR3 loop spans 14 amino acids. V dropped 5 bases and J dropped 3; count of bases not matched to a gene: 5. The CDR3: CASSADRADYGYTF. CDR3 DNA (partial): TGTGCCAGCAGCGCGGACAGGGCAGACTATGGC. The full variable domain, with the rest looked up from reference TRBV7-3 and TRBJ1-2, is GAGVSQTPSNKVTEKGKYVELRCDPISGHTALYWYRQSLGQGPEFLIYFQGTGAADDSGLPNDRFFAVRPEGSVSTLKIQRTERGDSAVYLCASSADRADYGYTFGSGTRLTVV.

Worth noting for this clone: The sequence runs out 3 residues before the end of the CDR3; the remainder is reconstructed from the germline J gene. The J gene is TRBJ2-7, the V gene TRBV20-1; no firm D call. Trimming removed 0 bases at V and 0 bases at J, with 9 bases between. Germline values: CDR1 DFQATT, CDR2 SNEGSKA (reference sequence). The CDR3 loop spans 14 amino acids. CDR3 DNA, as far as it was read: TGCAGTGCTAGAGATCTGGCGGCCTCCTACGAG. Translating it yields CSARDLAASYE. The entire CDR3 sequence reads CSARDLAASYEQYF.

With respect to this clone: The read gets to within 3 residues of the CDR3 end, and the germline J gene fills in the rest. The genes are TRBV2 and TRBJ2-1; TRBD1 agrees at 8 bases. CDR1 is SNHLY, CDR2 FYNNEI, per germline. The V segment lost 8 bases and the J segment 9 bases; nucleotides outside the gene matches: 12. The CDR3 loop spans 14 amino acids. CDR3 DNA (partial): TGTGCCAGCGCTAACACAGGGGGGCAGGCTGAG. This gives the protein CASANTGGQAE. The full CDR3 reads CASANTGGQAEQFF.

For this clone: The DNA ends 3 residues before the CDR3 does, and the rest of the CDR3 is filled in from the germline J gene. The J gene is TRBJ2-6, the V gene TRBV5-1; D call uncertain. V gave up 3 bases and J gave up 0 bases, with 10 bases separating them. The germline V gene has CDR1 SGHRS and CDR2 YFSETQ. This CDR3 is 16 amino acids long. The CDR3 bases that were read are TGCGCCAGCAGCTCATCCTCAGGCTCTGGGGCCAACGTC. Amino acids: CASSSSSGSGANV. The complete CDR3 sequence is CASSSSSGSGANVLTF.

CDR3 sequence: CASSILGVGGANQPQYF. The sequenced part of the CDR3 DNA is TGTGCCAGTAGTATACTGGGTGTGGGGGGGGCCAATCAGCCG. The chain has TRBV19 and TRBJ2-3; D is possibly TRBD2 (7 bases). The sequenced fragment ends 3 residues before the CDR3 boundary, so the rest is inferred from the germline J gene. This CDR3 contains 17 residues. Germline V gene data show CDR1 as LNHDA and CDR2 as SQIVND (reference sequence).

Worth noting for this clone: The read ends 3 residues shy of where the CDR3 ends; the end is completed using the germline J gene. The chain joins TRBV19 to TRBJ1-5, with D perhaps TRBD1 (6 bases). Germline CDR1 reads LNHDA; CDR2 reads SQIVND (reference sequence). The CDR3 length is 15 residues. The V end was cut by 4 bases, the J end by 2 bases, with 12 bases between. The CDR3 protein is CASSREWGRNQPQHF. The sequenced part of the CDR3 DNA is TGTGCCAGTAGTAGGGAGTGGGGGCGCAATCAGCCC.

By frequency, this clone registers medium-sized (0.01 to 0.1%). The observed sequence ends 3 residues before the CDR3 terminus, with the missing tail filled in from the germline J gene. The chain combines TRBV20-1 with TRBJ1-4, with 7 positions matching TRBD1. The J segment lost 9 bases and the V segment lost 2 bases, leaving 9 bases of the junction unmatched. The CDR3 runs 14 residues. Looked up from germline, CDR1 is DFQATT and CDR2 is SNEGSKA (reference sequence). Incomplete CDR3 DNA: TGCAGTGCTAGAACGCAGGGGGAAGGACAAAAA. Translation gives CSARTQGEGQK. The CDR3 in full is CSARTQGEGQKLFF.

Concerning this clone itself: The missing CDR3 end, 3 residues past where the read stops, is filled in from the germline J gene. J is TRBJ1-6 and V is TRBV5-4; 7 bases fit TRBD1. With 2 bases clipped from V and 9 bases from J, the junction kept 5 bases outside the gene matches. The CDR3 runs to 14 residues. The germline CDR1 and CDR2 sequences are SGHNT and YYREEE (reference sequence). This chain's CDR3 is CASSFFQGVSPLHF. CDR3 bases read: TGTGCCAGCAGCTTTTTCCAGGGGGTTTCACCC.

This CDR3 reads CSANTDGTDTQYF. CDR3 DNA (partial): TGCAGTGCTAATACAGACGGCACAGATACG. J is TRBJ2-3 and V is TRBV20-1, with D uncertain. Read data end 3 residues before the CDR3 end; the end is taken from the germline J gene. The CDR3 has 13 residues. Germline V lookup: CDR1 DFQATT, CDR2 SNEGSKA (reference sequence). Trimming removed 4 bases from V and 1 base from J, with 9 bases in between.

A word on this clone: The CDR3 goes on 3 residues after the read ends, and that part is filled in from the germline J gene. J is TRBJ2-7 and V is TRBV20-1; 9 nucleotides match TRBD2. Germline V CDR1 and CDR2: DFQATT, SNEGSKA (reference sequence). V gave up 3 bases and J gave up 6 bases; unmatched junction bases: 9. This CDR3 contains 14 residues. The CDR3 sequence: CSASDSGGKSEQYF. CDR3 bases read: TGCAGTGCTAGTGACAGCGGGGGGAAGAGCGAG.

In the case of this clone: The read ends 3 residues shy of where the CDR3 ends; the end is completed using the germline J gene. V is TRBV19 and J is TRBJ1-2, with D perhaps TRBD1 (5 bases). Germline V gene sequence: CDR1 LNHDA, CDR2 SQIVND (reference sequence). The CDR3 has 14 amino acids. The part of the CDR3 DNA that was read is TGTGCCAGTAGTATAGCGAGGGGCCAAGAGACC. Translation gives CASSIARGQET. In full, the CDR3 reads CASSIARGQETYTF.